What follows are 5 T cell receptor beta chains derived from one specimen sequenced in a study of T cells after yellow fever vaccination. TCRdb reprocessed the 5' RACE reads via MiXCR and lists one record per CDR3 protein. The sample records 300,000 to 400,000 distinct CDR3 sequences, roughly 8% being singletons. This sample comprised PBMCs, obtained around 45 days after the first yellow fever vaccination. These receptors originate from a man in his late teens or twenties who received the YFV17D yellow fever vaccine.

The V and J genes are TRBV4-2 and TRBJ2-5; D is unclear. Germline lookup yields CDR1 LGHNA and CDR2 YNFKEQ. The CDR3 sequence is 14 residues long. Trimming stripped 0 bases from V and 0 bases from J, with 5 bases between. CDR3: CASSQEQNQETQYF. In nucleotides, the CDR3 is TGTGCCAGCAGCCAAGAACAGAACCAAGAGACCCAGTACTTC.

The gene calls are TRBV5-5 and TRBJ2-5; no clear D. V shed 4 bases and J shed 2 bases, with 15 bases lying between them. Germline CDR1 reads SGHKS; CDR2 reads YYEKEE (reference sequence). This CDR3 has 15 amino acids. CDR3 in amino acids: CASSPGSQIQETQYF. The CDR3 DNA reads as TGTGCCAGCAGCCCCGGGTCTCAGATTCAAGAGACCCAGTACTTC.

This clonotype was seen more than once but under ten times. The chain uses TRBV27 and TRBJ1-1; tentative D call: TRBD1 (6 bases). Germline CDR1 is MNHEY and CDR2 is SMNVEV (reference sequence). V was pared by 7 bases and J by 7 bases, with 19 bases between. The CDR3 totals 14 residues. The DNA for the CDR3 is TGTGCCAGCAAATGGGGGCTCCCGGACAATGAAGCTTTCTTT. It specifies CASKWGLPDNEAFF.

The genes are TRBV3-1 and TRBJ2-3; TRBD1 aligns across 7 bases. Germline values: CDR1 LGHDT, CDR2 YNNKEL (reference sequence). This CDR3 is 16 amino acids long. V trimming: 3 bases; J trimming: 2 bases; junction bases outside the gene matches: 8. DNA for the CDR3: TGTGCCAGCAGCCACCCTGAGGGGGCCAACACAGATACGCAGTATTTT. Amino acids: CASSHPEGANTDTQYF.

This clonotype has just a few counts. V gene TRBV7-7 combines with J gene TRBJ2-3; D is unresolved. The length of the CDR3 is 15 residues. Per the germline V gene, CDR1 is SSHAT and CDR2 is FNYEAQ (reference sequence). Trimming left V 7 bases short and J 2 bases short, with 16 bases between. The CDR3 loop reads CASTDLSPDTDTQYF. DNA for the CDR3: TGTGCCAGCACCGACCTAAGCCCTGACACAGATACGCAGTATTTT.